This TCR beta chain was captured by sequencing in a study of blood T cell repertoires in COVID-19. Study in general: Sites across the United States, Italy and Spain contributed samples from acute and convalescent COVID-19. PBMCs, B-cell-depleted T cells, or T cells were the source of the cDNA or gDNA that made up the material.

V lost 6 bases, J lost 6 bases, and 6 bases stayed unmatched. Germline V gives CDR1 MNHNY, CDR2 SVGAGI (reference sequence). The CDR3 contains 14 residues. Some clones are missing from TCRdb's copy, which holds only in-frame ones; the method was immunoSEQ multiplex PCR. The sample consists of around 110,000 clones, 80% of them appearing once. J is TRBJ2-2 and V is TRBV6-6; TRBD2 agrees at 8 bases. Specimen: peripheral blood. The source of this sequence is a man in his sixties with active or convalescent COVID-19. The CDR3 nucleotides read TGTGCCAGCAGACCAGCGGGAGCGGCCGGGGAGCTGTTTTTT. As protein: CASRPAGAAGELFF.